The present T cell receptor (beta chain) was sequenced within a study of spatial heterogeneity in lung cancer. One entry per CDR3 protein, called by TCRdb with MiXCR from the 5' RACE reads. This table has around 9,700 distinct CDR3 sequences, less than 7.5% appearing once. Time point given: sample taken at primary tumor resection. This clonotype was recorded at least ten times. In germline, CDR1 is DFQATT, CDR2 SNEGSKA (reference sequence). V gave up 0 bases and J gave up 4 bases, with 13 bases separating them. CDR3 length: 15 amino acids. The chain employs TRBV20-1 and TRBJ1-3; unclear D gene. Sequences were derived from PBMCs, sampled at surgery. The TCR originated in a male donor with early-stage non-small cell lung cancer. The CDR3 DNA reads TGCAGTGCTAGAGACTTTCCGGAACCAGGAAACACCATATATTTT. Translation: CSARDFPEPGNTIYF.